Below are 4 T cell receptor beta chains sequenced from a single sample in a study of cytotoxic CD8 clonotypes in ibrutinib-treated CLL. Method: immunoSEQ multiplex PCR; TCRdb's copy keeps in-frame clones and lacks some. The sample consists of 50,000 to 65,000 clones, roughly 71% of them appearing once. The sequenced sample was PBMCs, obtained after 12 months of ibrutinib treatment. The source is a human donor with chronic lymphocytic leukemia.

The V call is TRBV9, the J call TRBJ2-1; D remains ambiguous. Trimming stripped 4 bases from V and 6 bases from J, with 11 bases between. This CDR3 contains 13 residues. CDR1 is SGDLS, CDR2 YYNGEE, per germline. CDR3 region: CASSKRTPNEQFF. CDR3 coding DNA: TGTGCCAGCAGCAAGCGTACCCCCAATGAGCAGTTCTTC.

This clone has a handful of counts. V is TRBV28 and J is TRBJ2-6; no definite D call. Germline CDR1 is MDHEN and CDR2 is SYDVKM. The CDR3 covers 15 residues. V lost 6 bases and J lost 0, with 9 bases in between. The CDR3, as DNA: TGTGCCAGCAGCTCCGTTGGCTCTGGGGCCAACGTCCTGACTTTC. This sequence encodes CASSSVGSGANVLTF.

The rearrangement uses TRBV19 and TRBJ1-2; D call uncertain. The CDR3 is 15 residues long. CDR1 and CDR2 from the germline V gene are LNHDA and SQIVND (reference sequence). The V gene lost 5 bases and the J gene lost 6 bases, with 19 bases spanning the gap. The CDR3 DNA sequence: TGTGCCAGTAGTTTCTCGGGTGACTTCACGGATGGCTACACCTTC. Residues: CASSFSGDFTDGYTF.

In nucleotides, the CDR3 is TGTGCCATCAGTGCAGGGACAGGGGCAGGAGAGACCCAGTACTTC. Its translation is CAISAGTGAGETQYF. The V call is TRBV10-3, the J call TRBJ2-5; 10 bases map to TRBD1. Germline V gene data show CDR1 as ENHRY and CDR2 as SYGVKD. V shed 4 bases and J 4 bases; nucleotides not matched to a gene: 6. The CDR3 sequence is 15 residues long.